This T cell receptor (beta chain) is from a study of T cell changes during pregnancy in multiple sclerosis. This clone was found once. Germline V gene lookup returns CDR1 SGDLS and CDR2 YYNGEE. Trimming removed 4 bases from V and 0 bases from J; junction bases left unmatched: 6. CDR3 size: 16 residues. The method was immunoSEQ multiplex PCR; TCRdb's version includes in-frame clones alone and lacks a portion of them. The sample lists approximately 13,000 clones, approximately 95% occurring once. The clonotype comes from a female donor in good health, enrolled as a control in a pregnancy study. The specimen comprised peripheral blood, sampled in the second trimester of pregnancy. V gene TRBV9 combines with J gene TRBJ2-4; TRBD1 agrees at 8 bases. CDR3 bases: TGTGCCAGCAGCCCCTCAGGGGGCCTAGCCAAAAACATTCAGTACTTC. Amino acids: CASSPSGGLAKNIQYF.